Each of the 11 T cell receptor beta chains below was sequenced from the same sample in a study of type 1 regulatory T cells. These TCRs are of unknown antigen specificity. MiXCR, applied by TCRdb to the reads, yields one record per CDR3 protein. The data hold some 15,000 distinct CDR3 sequences, with around 15% observed a single time. The sequenced sample was cultured T cells, either the whole culture or a sorted T cell fraction (not recorded which). These TCRs come from a human donor in good health.

This clonotype appeared many times. V and J are TRBV29-1 and TRBJ2-5; maybe TRBD2 (5 bases). The V end lost 5 bases, the J end lost 5 bases, and 12 bases lay between the germline ends. Per the germline V gene, CDR1 is SQVTM and CDR2 is ANQGSEA. The CDR3 spans 12 residues. In nucleotides, the CDR3 is TGCAGCGTTAGCTCGGGGAGTGAGACCCAGTACTTC. It specifies CSVSSGSETQYF. Together with reference TRBV29-1 and TRBJ2-5, the CDR3 gives the full variable domain: SAVISQKPSRDICQRGTSLTIQCQVDSQVTMMFWYRQQPGQSLTLIATANQGSEATYESGFVIDKFPISRPNLTFSTLTVSNMSPEDSSIYLCSVSSGSETQYFGPGTRLLVL.

On this clonotype: A much more abundant neighbour one base away suggests this may be a read error. The rearrangement joins TRBV4-2 to TRBJ2-3; D ambiguous. The length of the CDR3 is 15 residues. V was clipped by 0 bases and J by 3 bases, with 10 bases between them. Germline CDR1 is LGHNA and CDR2 is YNFKEQ. CDR3 DNA sequence: TGTGCCAGCAGCCAAGATTTGGTGAGGACAGATACGCAGTATTTT. Protein sequence: CASSQDLVRTDTQYF.

To note about this clonotype: A much larger clonotype is one base distant, so this may be a read error. The genes are TRBV18 and TRBJ1-1; D is perhaps TRBD1 (6 bases). The CDR3 has 14 residues. Germline CDR1 KGHSH, CDR2 LQKENI. The CDR3 nucleotides are TGTGCCGGCTCTCCTATTAGGGGGGACACTGAAGCTTTCTTT. Residues: CAGSPIRGDTEAFF. The entire variable domain, with the rest obtained from reference TRBV18 and TRBJ1-1, is as follows: NAGVMQNPRHLVRRRGQEARLRCSPMKGHSHVYWYRQLPEEGLKFMVYLQKENIIDESGMPKERFSAEFPKEGPSILRIQQVVRGDSAAYFCAGSPIRGDTEAFFGQGTRLTVV.

The table lists this clonotype with a few counts. The chain employs TRBV4-2 and TRBJ2-3; 8 bases map to TRBD2. Looked up from germline, CDR1 is LGHNA and CDR2 is YNFKEQ. Trimming cost V 1 base and J 4 bases; bases outside gene matches: 10. The CDR3 is made up of 17 amino acids. The DNA of the CDR3 is TGTGCCAGCAGCCAAGGGTCCAGCGGGAGAGGAGCAGATACGCAGTATTTT. Encoded protein: CASSQGSSGRGADTQYF.

The table lists this clonotype with a few counts. The V call is TRBV7-2, the J call TRBJ2-1; D is possibly TRBD2 (5 bases). The CDR3 totals 15 residues. Germline CDR1 reads SGHTA; CDR2 reads FQGNSA. V lost 0 bases and J lost 3, with 9 bases in between. CDR3 amino acids: CASSLAGVDYNEQFF. The CDR3 DNA sequence: TGTGCCAGCAGCTTAGCCGGGGTGGACTACAATGAGCAGTTCTTC.

This clonotype was counted many times. V gene TRBV7-2 combines with J gene TRBJ1-1; no clear D. CDR3 length equals 14 residues. CDR1 and CDR2 (germline): SGHTA, FQGNSA. With 2 bases removed from V and 7 bases from J, the gap between germline ends came to 14 bases. The CDR3 bases are TGTGCCAGCAGCTTACTTTTCTCCACTGGTGAAGCTTTCTTT. Translating gives CASSLLFSTGEAFF.

The chain employs TRBV20-1 and TRBJ1-5, with D perhaps TRBD1 (5 bases). V was cut by 3 bases and J by 4 bases, with 13 bases left in between. This CDR3 region has 14 residues. Per germline, CDR1 DFQATT and CDR2 SNEGSKA (reference sequence). CDR3 DNA: TGCAGTGCTAGTAATCAGGGTATAAATCAGCCCCAGCATTTT. Translated, it gives CSASNQGINQPQHF.

This clonotype was observed a single time. The chain joins TRBV24-1 to TRBJ2-1; tentative D call: TRBD1 (6 bases). The length of the CDR3 is 15 residues. Germline CDR1 reads KGHDR; CDR2 reads SFDVKD. Trimming left V 3 bases short and J 1 base short, with 9 bases between. CDR3 protein: CATSDPTGSYNEQFF. DNA for the CDR3: TGTGCCACCAGTGATCCGACAGGTTCCTACAATGAGCAGTTCTTC.

This clonotype was detected many times. The chain uses TRBV12-3 or TRBV12-4 and TRBJ2-1; 9 bases agree with TRBD2. CDR3 length equals 15 residues. V lost 5 bases and J lost 3; bases outside the gene matches: 5. CDR3 nucleotides: TGTGCCAGCAGTATTCGACTAGCGGACTACAATGAGCAGTTCTTC. It is translated as CASSIRLADYNEQFF.

This clonotype came up a few times. The chain combines TRBV12-3 or TRBV12-4 with TRBJ1-2; a possible D gene is TRBD1 (5 bases). The CDR3 is 15 amino acids. The V and J ends lost 6 bases and 6 bases respectively, with 20 bases between them. The CDR3 loop reads CASSLIDGRGDGYTF. In DNA, the CDR3 is TGTGCCAGCAGCCTTATCGACGGGCGGGGGGATGGCTACACCTTC.

The chain is built from TRBV27 and TRBJ2-2; perhaps TRBD2 as D (5 bases). This CDR3 region has 13 residues. Germline CDR1 is MNHEY and CDR2 is SMNVEV (reference sequence). The V gene lost 8 bases and the J gene lost 3 bases, with 10 bases spanning the gap. CDR3 in amino acids: CASGQRDTGELFF. CDR3 bases: TGTGCCAGCGGGCAGAGGGACACCGGGGAGCTGTTTTTT.